A selection of T cell receptor beta chains follows, all from one sample in a study of T cells in Graves' hyperthyroidism and ophthalmopathy. MiXCR, run by TCRdb on the multiplex PCR reads, gives a single entry per CDR3 protein. The sample lists hundreds of thousands of distinct CDR3 sequences, around 19% occurring once. Sequenced input: blood. The receptor set was obtained from a woman between 50 and 59 years old with Graves' hyperthyroidism that later progressed to Graves' ophthalmopathy. The CDR3 runs from the conserved cysteine through the conserved F or W. A D gene is named only where the DNA matches it firmly. Clone size appears in some rows only: once, few, many, or a class for an expanded clone.

cdr3_length: 12
j_call: TRBJ1-3
v_call: TRBV29-1
clone_size: few
d_call: NA
cdr3_nt: TGCAGCGTCACAGGTACTGGAAACACCATATATTTT
cdr3_aa: CSVTGTGNTIYF

cdr3_length: 15
j_call: TRBJ1-6
v_call: TRBV27
clone_size: many
d_call: NA
cdr3_nt: TGTGCCAGCAGTTTATGGGGGCACGATAATTCACCCCTCCACTTT
cdr3_aa: CASSLWGHDNSPLHF

cdr3_length: 15
j_call: TRBJ2-7
v_call: TRBV7-3
clone_size: NA
d_call: TRBD2
cdr3_nt: TGTGCCAGCAGTCGTAGCGGGGGCCTCTCCTACGAGCAGTACTTC
cdr3_aa: CASSRSGGLSYEQYF

cdr3_length: 15
j_call: TRBJ1-5
v_call: TRBV4-1
clone_size: NA
d_call: NA
cdr3_nt: TGCGCCAGCAGCATCCGGGACCGCAGCAATCAGCCCCAGCATTTT
cdr3_aa: CASSIRDRSNQPQHF

cdr3_length: 13
j_call: TRBJ1-1
v_call: TRBV12-3/TRBV12-4
clone_size: few
d_call: NA
cdr3_nt: TGTGCCAGCATCGTGCCGGGTGGCACTGAAGCTTTCTTT
cdr3_aa: CASIVPGGTEAFF

cdr3_length: 12
j_call: TRBJ1-5
v_call: TRBV29-1
clone_size: NA
d_call: NA
cdr3_nt: TGCAGCGCCGTGGAGGGGGAACAGCCCCAGCATTTT
cdr3_aa: CSAVEGEQPQHF

cdr3_length: 16
j_call: TRBJ2-2
v_call: TRBV10-3
clone_size: NA
d_call: NA
cdr3_nt: TGTGCCATCAGTGATGAAATGGGGCGGAAAACCGGGGAGCTGTTTTTT
cdr3_aa: CAISDEMGRKTGELFF

cdr3_length: 14
j_call: TRBJ2-5
v_call: TRBV24-1
clone_size: few
d_call: NA
cdr3_nt: TGTGCCACCAGTGATTCGTCAGCGCAGGAGACCCAGTACTTC
cdr3_aa: CATSDSSAQETQYF

cdr3_length: 14
j_call: TRBJ1-5
v_call: TRBV7-8
clone_size: few
d_call: NA
cdr3_nt: TGTGCCAGCAGCTTAGTGGGCAGACATCAGCCCCAGCATTTT
cdr3_aa: CASSLVGRHQPQHF

cdr3_length: 14
j_call: TRBJ1-6
v_call: TRBV7-9
clone_size: many
d_call: NA
cdr3_nt: TGTGCCAGCAGCTCCTCGAGTACAGTTTCGACCCTCCACTTT
cdr3_aa: CASSSSSTVSTLHF

cdr3_length: 12
j_call: TRBJ2-5
v_call: TRBV10-2
clone_size: NA
d_call: NA
cdr3_nt: TGCGCCAGCAGCGCGGACAAGGGGACCCAGTACTTC
cdr3_aa: CASSADKGTQYF

cdr3_length: 15
j_call: TRBJ2-2
v_call: TRBV5-1
clone_size: NA
d_call: TRBD1
cdr3_nt: TGCGCCAGCACCCTTTGGCAGGGGGCAACGGGGGAGCTGTTTTTT
cdr3_aa: CASTLWQGATGELFF

cdr3_length: 13
j_call: TRBJ2-5
v_call: TRBV24-1
clone_size: few
d_call: NA
cdr3_nt: TGTGCCACCAGCAGGGGATACCAAGAGACCCAGTACTTC
cdr3_aa: CATSRGYQETQYF

cdr3_length: 20
j_call: TRBJ1-5
v_call: TRBV18
clone_size: NA
d_call: NA
cdr3_nt: TGTGCCAGCTCACCACGGCCCAGTGGGAATGGAGTAGCTGGCAATCAGCCCCAGCATTTT
cdr3_aa: CASSPRPSGNGVAGNQPQHF

cdr3_length: 19
j_call: TRBJ2-3
v_call: TRBV7-2
clone_size: many
d_call: TRBD2
cdr3_nt: TGTGCCAGCAGCCTAAGAGGACTAGCGGGGGATTTTAGCACAGATACGCAGTATTTT
cdr3_aa: CASSLRGLAGDFSTDTQYF

cdr3_length: 16
j_call: TRBJ2-3
v_call: TRBV11-3
clone_size: many
d_call: TRBD2
cdr3_nt: TGTGCCAGCAGCCATCGGACTAGCGGGGGGACAGATACGCAGTATTTT
cdr3_aa: CASSHRTSGGTDTQYF

cdr3_length: 13
j_call: TRBJ1-1
v_call: TRBV6-1
clone_size: few
d_call: NA
cdr3_nt: TGTGCCAGCAGTGAAGAGGGCAGGGGTGAAGCTTTCTTT
cdr3_aa: CASSEEGRGEAFF

cdr3_length: 16
j_call: TRBJ2-5
v_call: TRBV11-3
clone_size: many
d_call: TRBD2
cdr3_nt: TGTGCCAGCAGCTTAGGGCTAGCGGGGGACGAAGAGACCCAGTACTTC
cdr3_aa: CASSLGLAGDEETQYF

cdr3_length: 12
j_call: TRBJ1-5
v_call: TRBV30
clone_size: many
d_call: NA
cdr3_nt: TGTGCCTGCGGGGATAGCAATCAGCCCCAGCATTTT
cdr3_aa: CACGDSNQPQHF

cdr3_length: 15
j_call: TRBJ1-5
v_call: TRBV2
clone_size: many
d_call: NA
cdr3_nt: TGTGCCAGCAGCAACCCCGTGACGAGCAATCAGCCCCAGCATTTT
cdr3_aa: CASSNPVTSNQPQHF

cdr3_length: 13
j_call: TRBJ2-1
v_call: TRBV11-2
clone_size: many
d_call: NA
cdr3_nt: TGTGCCAGCAGCCCAGAGAGCTACAATGAGCAGTTCTTC
cdr3_aa: CASSPESYNEQFF

cdr3_length: 13
j_call: TRBJ1-5
v_call: TRBV7-2
clone_size: few
d_call: NA
cdr3_nt: TGTGCCAGCAGCTTAAGGTACGACCAGCCCCAGCATTTT
cdr3_aa: CASSLRYDQPQHF

cdr3_length: 13
j_call: TRBJ2-1
v_call: TRBV20-1
clone_size: many
d_call: TRBD1
cdr3_nt: TGCAGTGCCCCGCAGGGGGTTTACAATGAGCAGTTCTTC
cdr3_aa: CSAPQGVYNEQFF

cdr3_length: 14
j_call: TRBJ2-7
v_call: TRBV7-3
clone_size: many
d_call: NA
cdr3_nt: TGTGCCAGCAGCTTGGGGCCTACTTCCTACGAGCAGTACTTC
cdr3_aa: CASSLGPTSYEQYF

cdr3_length: 13
j_call: TRBJ2-3
v_call: TRBV10-3
clone_size: few
d_call: NA
cdr3_nt: TGTGCCATCAAGATTGGGGGAGGAGATACGCAGTATTTT
cdr3_aa: CAIKIGGGDTQYF

cdr3_length: 14
j_call: TRBJ1-4
v_call: TRBV6-1
clone_size: NA
d_call: NA
cdr3_nt: TGTGCCAGCAGTGAAGGGGGTAAAAGTGAAAAACTGTTTTTT
cdr3_aa: CASSEGGKSEKLFF

cdr3_length: 11
j_call: TRBJ1-1
v_call: TRBV6-2/TRBV6-3
clone_size: many
d_call: NA
cdr3_nt: TGTGCCAGCAGTTACGCCAGCCAAGCTTTCTTT
cdr3_aa: CASSYASQAFF

cdr3_length: 15
j_call: TRBJ2-2
v_call: TRBV6-1
clone_size: few
d_call: NA
cdr3_nt: TGTGCCAGCAGTGAAGTAGGTCGGCCCCCAAGTGAGCTGTTTTTT
cdr3_aa: CASSEVGRPPSELFF

cdr3_length: 12
j_call: TRBJ1-1
v_call: TRBV5-1
clone_size: many
d_call: TRBD1
cdr3_nt: TGCGCCAGCAAAACAGGGGGCACTGAAGCTTTCTTT
cdr3_aa: CASKTGGTEAFF

cdr3_length: 15
j_call: TRBJ2-1
v_call: TRBV13
clone_size: many
d_call: NA
cdr3_nt: TGTGCCAGCAGCAGCGACTATACCAAGGGTGGTGAGCAGTTCTTC
cdr3_aa: CASSSDYTKGGEQFF

cdr3_length: 13
j_call: TRBJ1-2
v_call: TRBV7-9
clone_size: few
d_call: TRBD1
cdr3_nt: TGTGCCAGCAGCAAACAGGGGGTCTATGGCTACACCTTC
cdr3_aa: CASSKQGVYGYTF

cdr3_length: 16
j_call: TRBJ1-1
v_call: TRBV18
clone_size: NA
d_call: NA
cdr3_nt: TGTGCCAGCTCACTAATAGTTTTGGGGGGAGGCGCTGAAGCTTTCTTT
cdr3_aa: CASSLIVLGGGAEAFF

cdr3_length: 15
j_call: TRBJ1-5
v_call: TRBV12-3/TRBV12-4
clone_size: few
d_call: NA
cdr3_nt: TGTGCCAGCACAACCAACAGGGACTATAATCAGCCCCAGCATTTT
cdr3_aa: CASTTNRDYNQPQHF

cdr3_length: 15
j_call: TRBJ1-6
v_call: TRBV9
clone_size: many
d_call: NA
cdr3_nt: TGTGCCAGCAGCGTAGAAGCCTTTGGGGATTCACCCCTCCACTTT
cdr3_aa: CASSVEAFGDSPLHF

cdr3_length: 15
j_call: TRBJ2-7
v_call: TRBV27
clone_size: few
d_call: NA
cdr3_nt: TGTGCCAGCAGTCAAATCCGGGACACCGACTACGAGCAGTACTTC
cdr3_aa: CASSQIRDTDYEQYF

cdr3_length: 17
j_call: TRBJ2-1
v_call: TRBV20-1
clone_size: few
d_call: NA
cdr3_nt: TGCAGTGCTAGAGCCACAGGGCCTCCTAGTCTCTACAATGAGCAGTTCTTC
cdr3_aa: CSARATGPPSLYNEQFF

cdr3_length: 15
j_call: TRBJ2-1
v_call: TRBV5-6
clone_size: many
d_call: NA
cdr3_nt: TGTGCCAGCAGCTTGTGGGTTCGGGATTACAATGAGCAGTTCTTC
cdr3_aa: CASSLWVRDYNEQFF

cdr3_length: 16
j_call: TRBJ1-2
v_call: TRBV6-1
clone_size: NA
d_call: TRBD1
cdr3_nt: TGTGCCAGCAGTGAAGCCCGGACAGGGGTGCACTATGGCTACACCTTC
cdr3_aa: CASSEARTGVHYGYTF

cdr3_length: 18
j_call: TRBJ2-1
v_call: TRBV2
clone_size: many
d_call: TRBD2
cdr3_nt: TGTGCCAGCAGTGATGGACTAGCGGGGGGGAGCTCCTACAATGAGCAGTTCTTC
cdr3_aa: CASSDGLAGGSSYNEQFF

cdr3_length: 16
j_call: TRBJ1-5
v_call: TRBV5-1
clone_size: many
d_call: TRBD1
cdr3_nt: TGCGCCAGCAGCCCGACAGGGGAGGGAGGCAATCAGCCCCAGCATTTT
cdr3_aa: CASSPTGEGGNQPQHF

cdr3_length: 12
j_call: TRBJ1-1
v_call: TRBV20-1
clone_size: many
d_call: NA
cdr3_nt: TGCAGTGCTCCCGGCTTGAACACTGAAGCTTTCTTT
cdr3_aa: CSAPGLNTEAFF

cdr3_length: 14
j_call: TRBJ2-1
v_call: TRBV5-1
clone_size: many
d_call: NA
cdr3_nt: TGCGCCAGCAGCTTGGCGGCAGGGAACAATGAGCAGTTCTTC
cdr3_aa: CASSLAAGNNEQFF

cdr3_length: 17
j_call: TRBJ1-4
v_call: TRBV5-1
clone_size: NA
d_call: NA
cdr3_nt: TGCGCCAGCAGCCCGGGGGGCCTTTTAGCAACTAATGAAAAACTGTTTTTT
cdr3_aa: CASSPGGLLATNEKLFF

cdr3_length: 15
j_call: TRBJ1-1
v_call: TRBV14
clone_size: few
d_call: NA
cdr3_nt: TGTGCCAGCAGCCCACACCTCGGGAGGGTCACTGAAGCTTTCTTT
cdr3_aa: CASSPHLGRVTEAFF

cdr3_length: 13
j_call: TRBJ2-5
v_call: TRBV2
clone_size: few
d_call: NA
cdr3_nt: TGTGCCAGCATCAGGGGTGGGCAAGAGACCCAGTACTTC
cdr3_aa: CASIRGGQETQYF

cdr3_length: 12
j_call: TRBJ2-1
v_call: TRBV19
clone_size: NA
d_call: NA
cdr3_nt: TGTGCCAGTACGAGCTCCTACAATGAGCAGTTCTTC
cdr3_aa: CASTSSYNEQFF

cdr3_length: 13
j_call: TRBJ1-2
v_call: TRBV20-1
clone_size: few
d_call: NA
cdr3_nt: TGCAGTGCCTTATATACAGCTAACTATGGCTACACCTTC
cdr3_aa: CSALYTANYGYTF

cdr3_length: 12
j_call: TRBJ1-1
v_call: TRBV6-1
clone_size: many
d_call: NA
cdr3_nt: TGTGCCAGCAGACACCGAGGGGCTGAAGCTTTCTTT
cdr3_aa: CASRHRGAEAFF